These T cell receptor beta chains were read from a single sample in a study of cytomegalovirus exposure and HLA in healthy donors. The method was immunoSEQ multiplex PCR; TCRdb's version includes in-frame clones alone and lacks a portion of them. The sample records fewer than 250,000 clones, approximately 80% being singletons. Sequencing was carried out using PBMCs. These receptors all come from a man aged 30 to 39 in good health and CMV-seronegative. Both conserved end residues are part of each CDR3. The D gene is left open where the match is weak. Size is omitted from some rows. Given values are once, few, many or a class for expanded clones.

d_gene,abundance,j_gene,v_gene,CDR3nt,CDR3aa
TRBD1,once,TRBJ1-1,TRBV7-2,TGTGCCAGCAGCCGAGCCGACAGGGTTGAAGCTTTCTTT,CASSRADRVEAFF
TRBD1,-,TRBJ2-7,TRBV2,TGTGCCAGCCGGGACAGGGTGGGATTAGGATTAAGCGAGCAGTACTTC,CASRDRVGLGLSEQYF
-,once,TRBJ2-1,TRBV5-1,TGCGCCAGCAGCTCCAACAATGAGCAGTTCTTC,CASSSNNEQFF
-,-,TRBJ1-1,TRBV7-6,TGTGCCAGCAGCTTATTGGGGAGGACGAACACTGAAGCTTTCTTT,CASSLLGRTNTEAFF
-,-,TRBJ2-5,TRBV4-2,TGTGCCAGCAGCCAAGATCTTGTGGCGGGGCAAGAGACCCAGTACTTC,CASSQDLVAGQETQYF
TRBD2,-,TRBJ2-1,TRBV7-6,TGTGCCAGCAGCTTTCTAGCGGGGGTATACAATGAGCAGTTCTTC,CASSFLAGVYNEQFF
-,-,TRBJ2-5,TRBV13,TGTGCCAGCAGCTCCGCACAGGACGTCCAAGAGACCCAGTACTTC,CASSSAQDVQETQYF
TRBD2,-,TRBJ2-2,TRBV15,TGTGCCACCTGTTACGGGGGGGCCTCCGGGGAGCTGTTTTTT,CATCYGGASGELFF
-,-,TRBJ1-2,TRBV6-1,TGTGCCAGCGGGGGGGTCGGTTATGGCTACACCTTC,CASGGVGYGYTF
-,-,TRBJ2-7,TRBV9,TGTGCCAGCGGGGACATCACCGGGAAGCAGTACTTC,CASGDITGKQYF
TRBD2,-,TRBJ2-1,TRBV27,TGTGCCAGCAGTCTAGCGGGGGGTTACAATGAGCAGTTCTTC,CASSLAGGYNEQFF
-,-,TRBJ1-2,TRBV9,TGTGCCAGCAGCCTCTCGGAGGGGAATGGCTACACCTTC,CASSLSEGNGYTF
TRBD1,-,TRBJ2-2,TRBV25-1,TGTGCCAGCAGTGACCCCGGACAGGGAAGAAGGGAGCTGTTTTTT,CASSDPGQGRRELFF
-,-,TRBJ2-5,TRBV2,TGTGCCAGCATGGGAGGGGGGGACCTTCAAGAGACCCAGTACTTC,CASMGGGDLQETQYF
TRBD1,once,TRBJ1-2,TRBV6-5,TGTGCCAGCAGGTTGACAGGGACCAGTGGCTACACCTTC,CASRLTGTSGYTF
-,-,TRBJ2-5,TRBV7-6,TGTGCCAGCAGCTTATTCGCGGGGGCGGTCGAAGAGACCCAGTACTTC,CASSLFAGAVEETQYF
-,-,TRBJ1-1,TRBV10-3,TGTGCCATCAGTGAGCCCAACAGGGTTGAAGCTTTCTTT,CAISEPNRVEAFF
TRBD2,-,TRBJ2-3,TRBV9,TGTGCCAGCAGCGTTAACCCGGGACTAGCGGTCACAGATACGCAGTATTTT,CASSVNPGLAVTDTQYF
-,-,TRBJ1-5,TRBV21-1,TGTGCCAGCAGCAAAGTGGTGGGGCAGGTGGGTCAGCCCCAGCATTTT,CASSKVVGQVGQPQHF
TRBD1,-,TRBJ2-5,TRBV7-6,TGTGCCAGCAGCCCCCAGGGACAGGGGGCGAGGGAGACCCAGTACTTC,CASSPQGQGARETQYF
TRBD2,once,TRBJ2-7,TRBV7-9,TGTGCCAGCAGCCTCCTAGCGGGGGGGCCCCACGAGCAGTACTTC,CASSLLAGGPHEQYF
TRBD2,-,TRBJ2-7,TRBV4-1,TGCGCCAGCAGCACCAAGAAGATGAGCGGGGTCCCCTCAGGGTACGAGCAGTACTTC,CASSTKKMSGVPSGYEQYF
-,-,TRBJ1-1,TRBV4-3,TGCGCCAGCAAGGGGCTGAACACTGAAGCTTTCTTT,CASKGLNTEAFF
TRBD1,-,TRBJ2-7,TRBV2,TGTGCCAGCGGCCCCGACAGGGCGTACGAGCAGTACTTC,CASGPDRAYEQYF
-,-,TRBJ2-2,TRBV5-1,TGCGCCAGCAGCAAAGGGGGCGCGGGGGGCACCGGGGAGCTGTTTTTT,CASSKGGAGGTGELFF
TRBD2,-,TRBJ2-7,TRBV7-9,TGTGCCAGCAGCCAGGGACTACGCTACGAGCAGTACTTC,CASSQGLRYEQYF
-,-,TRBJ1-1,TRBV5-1,TGCGCCAGCAGCTTGGTTCCGGGGGTCGGGCACACTGAAGCTTTCTTT,CASSLVPGVGHTEAFF
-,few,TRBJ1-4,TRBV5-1,TGCGCCAGCAGCTCGCCTAAGTCTGCGGAGTCAACTAATGAAAAACTGTTTTTT,CASSSPKSAESTNEKLFF
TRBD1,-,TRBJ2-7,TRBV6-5,TGTGCCAGCAGGGGACAGGAGAGTTCCTACGAGCAGTACTTC,CASRGQESSYEQYF
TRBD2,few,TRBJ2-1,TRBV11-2,TGTGCCAGCAGCTTAGATCCGGCTAGCGGGGCCTACAATGAGCAGTTCTTC,CASSLDPASGAYNEQFF
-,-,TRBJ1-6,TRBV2,TGTGCCAGCAGTGAAGGACAGCTGAATTCACCCCTCCACTTT,CASSEGQLNSPLHF
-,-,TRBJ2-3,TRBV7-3,TGTGCCAGCAGCTTAACCCGCACTAGCACAGATACGCAGTATTTT,CASSLTRTSTDTQYF
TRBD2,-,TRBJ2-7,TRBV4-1,TGCGCCAGCAGCCAAGATCCTAGCGGGGGTCTCGAGCAGTACTTC,CASSQDPSGGLEQYF
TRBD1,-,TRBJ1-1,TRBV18,TGTGCCAGCTCACCACTGGGACAGGGGGTCCAGTACACTGAAGCTTTCTTT,CASSPLGQGVQYTEAFF
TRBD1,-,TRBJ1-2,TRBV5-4,TGTGCCAGCAGCCGCGGGGCAGGGGGCGGGGTCAACTATGGCTACACCTTC,CASSRGAGGGVNYGYTF
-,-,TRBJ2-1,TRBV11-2,TGTGCCAGCAGCTTAGTGCGGCGGGCTAAATACAATGAGCAGTTCTTC,CASSLVRRAKYNEQFF
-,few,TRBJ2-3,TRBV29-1,TGCAGCGTTGAATGGGCGGATACGCAGTATTTT,CSVEWADTQYF